What follows are 18 T cell receptor beta chains derived from one specimen sequenced in a study of blood T cell repertoires in COVID-19. The data were produced by immunoSEQ multiplex PCR, yet TCRdb's version contains in-frame clones alone and is incomplete. The sample holds roughly 140,000 clones, 87% seen once. Sequencing was done on a sample of PBMCs or T cells enriched from blood (not recorded which). All receptors come from a man in his 60s who had recovered from COVID-19.

This rearrangement joins TRBV28 to TRBJ2-7, with TRBD2 identical over 8 bases. J lost 2 bases, V lost 6 bases, and 9 bases had no gene match. Germline V lookup: CDR1 MDHEN, CDR2 SYDVKM. The CDR3 totals 15 residues. DNA for the CDR3: TGTGCCAGCAGCCGTTTCAACGGGGGGGCCTACGAGCAGTACTTC. Translation gives CASSRFNGGAYEQYF.

This chain connects TRBV14 to TRBJ1-2, with TRBD1 as a possible D gene (6 bases). This CDR3 is built from 14 residues. Germline values: CDR1 SGHDN, CDR2 FVKESK. V gave up 4 bases and J gave up 7 bases, with 16 bases separating them. CDR3: CASSPRTATVGYTF. The CDR3 coding sequence is TGTGCCAGCAGCCCCCGGACAGCGACCGTTGGCTACACCTTC.

The chain combines TRBV7-8 with TRBJ1-1; 9 bases fit TRBD1. Germline values: CDR1 SGHVS, CDR2 FQNEAQ. The J segment lost 0 bases and the V segment lost 5 bases, leaving 4 bases of the junction unmatched. This CDR3 contains 15 residues. The DNA of the CDR3 is TGTGCCAGCAGCCTGACAGGGGGGATGAACACTGAAGCTTTCTTT. It translates to CASSLTGGMNTEAFF.

V and J are TRBV9 and TRBJ2-5; D is possibly TRBD2 (5 bases). The CDR3 consists of 14 residues. Germline loops: CDR1 SGDLS, CDR2 YYNGEE. Trimming stripped 0 bases from V and 4 bases from J, with 10 bases between. CDR3 in DNA: TGTGCCAGCAGCGTAGGCGGGCCGAGAGAGACCCAGTACTTC. It codes for CASSVGGPRETQYF.

The V gene is TRBV29-1, the J gene TRBJ1-5, with D tentatively TRBD1 (6 bases). Germline CDR1 is SQVTM and CDR2 is ANQGSEA. V lost 7 bases to trimming and J lost 8 bases, with 15 bases between them. The CDR3 runs 12 residues. The DNA of the CDR3 is TGCAGCGCCAAAGGGCCAGGGGAGCCCCAGCATTTT. This translates into CSAKGPGEPQHF.

V gene TRBV11-3 combines with J gene TRBJ2-7, with TRBD2 matching 7 bases. From germline, CDR1 is SGHNT and CDR2 YENEEA. CDR3 length equals 13 residues. The V and J ends lost 0 bases and 7 bases, in that order; junction bases with no gene match: 3. DNA of the CDR3: TGTGCCAGCAGCTTAGACAATAGCGGGGAGCAGTACTTC. This gives the protein CASSLDNSGEQYF.

This clone was found once. The chain links TRBV10-3 to TRBJ1-2; D is ambiguous. Germline V lookup: CDR1 ENHRY, CDR2 SYGVKD. There are 14 residues in the CDR3. Trimming removed 0 bases from V and 4 bases from J, with 9 bases in between. CDR3 protein: CAISESGLLYGYTF. CDR3 sequence (DNA): TGTGCCATCAGTGAGTCTGGACTCCTCTATGGCTACACCTTC.

The chain recombines TRBV20-1 with TRBJ2-1; TRBD2 is a possible D gene (5 bases). The CDR3 is 15 residues long. V was clipped by 3 bases and J by 1 base, with 13 bases between them. Looked up from germline, CDR1 is DFQATT and CDR2 is SNEGSKA (reference sequence). The CDR3 sequence is CSASKSGISYNEQFF. DNA of the CDR3: TGCAGTGCTAGTAAATCCGGGATATCCTACAATGAGCAGTTCTTC.

The CDR3 DNA sequence: TGTGCCAGCTCACCCCCTGACAGGAACTATGGCTACACCTTC. This sequence encodes CASSPPDRNYGYTF. The chain carries TRBV18 and TRBJ1-2; tentatively, D is TRBD1 (6 bases). V dropped 3 bases and J dropped 2 bases, with 10 bases sitting between them. CDR1 is KGHSH and CDR2 is LQKENI in the germline V gene. The CDR3 runs 14 residues.

This chain connects TRBV29-1 to TRBJ2-3; a weak D match, TRBD2 (6 bases). The CDR3 length is 14 residues. V lost 1 base to trimming and J lost 0 bases, with 8 bases between them. CDR1 and CDR2 (germline): SQVTM, ANQGSEA. The CDR3 sequence is CSVEGTTSTDTQYF. DNA of the CDR3: TGCAGCGTTGAAGGGACTACTAGCACAGATACGCAGTATTTT.

CDR3 amino acids: CASSLQRGDHAGNEQFF. CDR3 bases: TGTGCCAGCAGTTTGCAGCGGGGGGATCACGCGGGCAATGAGCAGTTCTTC. V and J are TRBV28 and TRBJ2-1; 9 bases map to TRBD2. The germline CDR1 and CDR2 sequences are MDHEN and SYDVKM. The V and J ends lost 3 bases and 6 bases, in that order; junction bases with no gene match: 12. This CDR3 is built from 17 residues.

The J gene is TRBJ2-5, the V gene TRBV3-1 (or the pseudogene TRBV3-2); no clear D gene. The CDR3 is 11 amino acids. The germline V gene has CDR1 LGHDT and CDR2 YNNKEL (reference sequence). The V and J ends lost 4 bases and 3 bases respectively, with 3 bases between them. The CDR3 DNA sequence: TGTGCCAGCAGCCTAGAAGAGACCCAGTACTTC. Protein sequence: CASSLEETQYF.

This clone was picked up a small number of times. V gene TRBV11-2 combines with J gene TRBJ1-2, with D possibly TRBD1 on 6 matching bases. The CDR3 has 14 residues. CDR1 is SGHAT and CDR2 is FQNNGV in the germline V gene. With 2 bases removed from V and 4 bases from J, the gap between germline ends came to 11 bases. CDR3 bases: TGTGCCAGCAGCTTAACCAGGGGCGGCTATGGCTACACCTTC. Its translation: CASSLTRGGYGYTF.

In the case of this clone: Germline and junction disagree at one end, which may indicate a read error. Written as DNA, the CDR3 is TGTGCCAGCAACTTAGGTGGCTACACCATATATTTT. It specifies CASNLGGYTIYF. This chain uses TRBV7-9 with TRBJ1-3, with unresolved D. Germline values: CDR1 SEHNR, CDR2 FQNEAQ (reference sequence). The CDR3 runs 12 residues.

This chain uses TRBV29-1 with TRBJ2-2; 10 bases line up with TRBD2. CDR3 size: 15 residues. The ends lost 7 bases at V and 2 bases at J; junction bases unmatched: 7. Germline-derived CDR1 and CDR2 are SQVTM and ANQGSEA. The CDR3 DNA is TGCAGCGCTAGCGGGGGACCACTTAACACCGGGGAGCTGTTTTTT. This translates into CSASGGPLNTGELFF.

The chain couples TRBV5-8 to TRBJ1-6; 8 bases match TRBD1. With 4 bases clipped from V and 7 bases from J, the junction kept 7 bases outside the gene matches. Germline V gene lookup returns CDR1 SGHTS and CDR2 YDEGEE. The CDR3 runs 15 residues. CDR3 in DNA: TGTGCCAGCAGCACCGGGACAGGAGCCAATTCACCCCTCCACTTT. Protein sequence: CASSTGTGANSPLHF.

The V gene is TRBV25-1, the J gene TRBJ2-5, with no clear D. Looked up from germline, CDR1 is MGHDK and CDR2 is SYGVNS. The V end was cut by 3 bases, the J end by 3 bases, with 8 bases between. This CDR3 contains 13 residues. The DNA for the CDR3 is TGTGCCAGCAGTGACTTTGCTAAAGAGACCCAGTACTTC. It specifies CASSDFAKETQYF.

This rearrangement joins TRBV11-2 to TRBJ2-1, with 8 bases identical to TRBD2. J was trimmed by 3 bases and V by 4 bases; bases with no gene match: 5. The CDR3 covers 15 residues. CDR1 and CDR2 (germline): SGHAT, FQNNGV. The CDR3 here is CASSWLAGRYNEQFF. In nucleotides, the CDR3 is TGTGCCAGCAGCTGGCTAGCGGGCCGCTACAATGAGCAGTTCTTC.